The 20 T cell receptor beta chains below were found in one sample sequenced in a study of type 1 regulatory T cells. TCRdb ran MiXCR on the reads and lists one entry per CDR3 protein. The repertoire has approximately 97,000 distinct CDR3 sequences, roughly 31% of them found once; the top ten carry roughly 2.2%. Sequencing was done on a sample of CD4+ T cells, either the whole sample or a sorted fraction (not recorded which). These TCRs come from a human donor in good health.

The chain is built from TRBV20-1 and TRBJ2-7, with D perhaps given as TRBD1 or TRBD2 (5 bases each). CDR1 is DFQATT and CDR2 is SNEGSKA in the germline V gene (reference sequence). Trimming took 8 bases from V and 3 from J, leaving 11 bases between them. The CDR3 runs 11 residues. CDR3 sequence: CSIRDLYEQYF. The CDR3 coding sequence is TGCAGTATTCGGGACCTCTACGAGCAGTACTTC.

This clonotype appeared a few times. V and J are TRBV20-1 and TRBJ2-7; no definite D call. The CDR3 totals 13 residues. Germline V gene lookup returns CDR1 DFQATT and CDR2 SNEGSKA (reference sequence). V was pared by 2 bases and J by 2 bases, with 10 bases between. CDR3 nucleotide sequence: TGCAGTGCTAGAAAGCAGAGCACCTACGAGCAGTACTTC. Translation: CSARKQSTYEQYF.

V usage is TRBV7-8 and J usage is TRBJ1-6; D is perhaps TRBD1 (5 bases). This CDR3 contains 14 residues. Deletions cut 4 bases from V and 10 bases from J, with 14 bases between. CDR1 is SGHVS and CDR2 is FQNEAQ in the germline V gene. CDR3 loop: CASSSQGTQSPLHF. The CDR3 DNA follows: TGTGCCAGCAGCTCCCAGGGAACTCAATCACCCCTCCACTTT.

This chain uses TRBV5-1 with TRBJ2-3; D gene unclear. This CDR3 has 15 amino acids. Germline V CDR1 and CDR2: SGHRS, YFSETQ. The V end lost 0 bases, the J end lost 2 bases, and 10 bases lay between the germline ends. CDR3 loop: CASSLVPQNTDTQYF. The CDR3 coding sequence is TGCGCCAGCAGCTTGGTGCCCCAAAACACAGATACGCAGTATTTT.

The rearrangement joins TRBV12-5 to TRBJ1-2; a weak D match, TRBD1 (5 bases). This CDR3 spans 11 amino acids. Germline V gene data show CDR1 as LGHNT and CDR2 as FRNRAP. V was trimmed by 10 bases and J by 2 bases, leaving 8 bases between them. The CDR3 DNA reads as TGTGCTATATGGGGGAACTATGGCTACACCTTC. Residues: CAIWGNYGYTF. Variable domain in full (rest from reference TRBV12-5 and TRBJ1-2): DARVTQTPRHKVTEMGQEVTMRCQPILGHNTVFWYRQTMMQGLELLAYFRNRAPLDDSGMPKDRFSAEMPDATLATLKIQPSEPRDSAVYFCAIWGNYGYTFGSGTRLTVV.

The chain has TRBV5-6 and TRBJ2-3; 7 positions agree with TRBD2. After removal of 4 bases from V and 6 bases from J, the junction contained 11 bases not matched to a gene. The CDR3 totals 15 residues. Germline V CDR1 and CDR2: SGHDT, YYEEEE. In DNA, the CDR3 is TGTGCCAGCAGCCCCCGGGACTACCGTTGGGATACGCAGTATTTT. Its protein is CASSPRDYRWDTQYF.

The chain carries TRBV12-5 and TRBJ2-7; TRBD1 might be the D (6 bases). From germline, CDR1 is LGHNT and CDR2 FRNRAP. V lost 5 bases and J lost 5, with 19 bases in between. The CDR3 extends over 15 amino acids. The CDR3 region has the DNA TGTGCTAGTGGTGGGTGGACTGGGGACAACCACGAGCAGTACTTC. Translation gives CASGGWTGDNHEQYF.

The chain has TRBV29-1 and TRBJ2-2, with D possibly matching TRBD1 (5 bases). V lost 4 bases and J 5 bases, leaving 5 bases between the germline ends. In germline, CDR1 is SQVTM, CDR2 ANQGSEA. This CDR3 region has 11 residues. The CDR3 bases are TGCAGCGTTGGACAGACCGGGGAGCTGTTTTTT. It encodes CSVGQTGELFF.

The CDR3 coding sequence is TGTGCCAGCATTCTAGCGGGAGGGTCTGCTTACAATGAGCAGTTCTTC. Translating it yields CASILAGGSAYNEQFF. The rearrangement uses TRBV7-9 and TRBJ2-1; 12 bases line up with TRBD2. The CDR3 has 16 amino acids. The ends lost 7 bases at V and 4 bases at J; junction bases unmatched: 8. The germline gives CDR1 SEHNR, CDR2 FQNEAQ (reference sequence).

The chain is built from TRBV7-9 and TRBJ2-7; D ambiguous. The V gene's germline CDR1 is SEHNR and CDR2 FQNEAQ (reference sequence). CDR3 size: 18 residues. V lost 0 bases and J 2 bases, leaving 20 bases between the germline ends. CDR3 sequence (DNA): TGTGCCAGCAGCTTAGCCTCTAGTAACACAAGGTACCCCTACGAGCAGTACTTC. Translating it yields CASSLASSNTRYPYEQYF.

This clonotype has ten or more counts. This sequence joins TRBV20-1 and TRBJ2-1; tentative D call: TRBD2 (5 bases). From germline, CDR1 is DFQATT and CDR2 SNEGSKA (reference sequence). The CDR3 sequence is 15 residues long. Trimming pared 1 base from V and 4 bases from J, leaving 14 bases between. In DNA form, the CDR3 reads TGCAGTGCTAGAGCGCGTGGGAGTTCGTACAATGAGCAGTTCTTC. Its translation: CSARARGSSYNEQFF.

The chain recombines TRBV30 with TRBJ2-1; TRBD2 aligns across 10 bases. Losses at the gene ends were 8 bases for V and 1 base for J; bases not matched to a gene: 14. Germline assignment: CDR1 GTSNPN and CDR2 SVGIG (reference sequence). The CDR3 is 17 amino acids. The CDR3 coding sequence is TGTGCCGTAACCGGGACTAGCGCTCGACCTTCCTACAATGAGCAGTTCTTC. Translated: CAVTGTSARPSYNEQFF.

This sequence joins TRBV28 and TRBJ2-7; 10 nucleotides agree with TRBD1. V dropped 5 bases and J dropped 3; count of bases not matched to a gene: 1. Germline V gene data show CDR1 as MDHEN and CDR2 as SYDVKM. The CDR3 has 13 amino acids. Written as DNA, the CDR3 is TGTGCCAGCAGTCGGACAGGGGGCTACGAGCAGTACTTC. Its protein is CASSRTGGYEQYF.

This clonotype was observed at least ten times. The V gene is TRBV20-1, the J gene TRBJ2-2; possibly TRBD2 for D (6 bases). The V and J ends lost 6 bases and 6 bases respectively, with 14 bases between them. The CDR3 consists of 13 residues. Per the germline V gene, CDR1 is DFQATT and CDR2 is SNEGSKA (reference sequence). CDR3 region: CSAAGSGSGELFF. The DNA for the CDR3 is TGCAGTGCAGCGGGCTCCGGCTCCGGGGAGCTGTTTTTT.

The chain links TRBV7-3 to TRBJ2-1, with 11 bases lining up with TRBD2. The V gene end was trimmed by 2 bases and the J gene end by 9 bases; junction bases not matched to a gene: 6. This CDR3 contains 15 residues. Germline CDR1 and CDR2: SGHTA and FQGTGA. CDR3 bases: TGTGCCAGCAGCTTATCGACTAGCGGGATAAGTGAGCAGTTCTTC. It is translated as CASSLSTSGISEQFF.

This clonotype appeared a few times. The rearrangement joins TRBV20-1 to TRBJ1-6; 9 bases agree with TRBD1. Trimming at V came to 1 base and at J to 0 bases, leaving 10 bases not matched to a gene. In germline, CDR1 is DFQATT, CDR2 SNEGSKA (reference sequence). This CDR3 has 19 amino acids. CDR3 nucleotide sequence: TGCAGTGCTAGAGCGTCACAGGGGGCTAAGAGCTCCTATAATTCACCCCTCCACTTT. This encodes CSARASQGAKSSYNSPLHF.

The chain is built from TRBV12-3 or TRBV12-4 and TRBJ2-7, with 7 bases identical to TRBD2. The CDR3 loop spans 14 amino acids. V lost 6 bases to trimming and J lost 2 bases; unmatched junction nucleotides: 7. This chain's CDR3 is CASRYAGDPYEQYF. The CDR3 DNA follows: TGTGCCAGCAGGTATGCGGGAGACCCCTACGAGCAGTACTTC.

The V gene is TRBV24-1, the J gene TRBJ2-5, with D perhaps matching TRBD1 (5 bases). The germline gives CDR1 KGHDR, CDR2 SFDVKD. The CDR3 spans 14 residues. V dropped 1 base and J dropped 5 bases, with 10 bases sitting between them. The CDR3 DNA sequence: TGTGCCACCAGTGATTTAAGAAAGGGGGAGACCCAGTACTTC. Its translation: CATSDLRKGETQYF.

With regard to this clonotype: One base away lies a much larger clone, so this may be a sequencing read error. This chain connects TRBV28 to TRBJ2-1; D not resolved. CDR1 and CDR2 from the germline V gene are MDHEN and SYDVKM. This CDR3 spans 12 amino acids. V lost 5 bases and J 11 bases, leaving 13 bases between the germline ends. The CDR3 region is CASSPDWGKQFF. Here the CDR3 DNA reads TGTGCCAGCAGTCCCGATTGGGGTAAGCAGTTCTTC.

This clonotype was seen more than once but under ten times. This chain connects TRBV7-2 to TRBJ1-1; TRBD1 matches at 7 bases. The V gene's germline CDR1 is SGHTA and CDR2 FQGNSA. The CDR3 is 14 amino acids. J gave up 3 bases and V 5 bases, and 6 bases lay outside the gene matches. Here the CDR3 DNA reads TGTGCCAGCAGCACCGACAGGGAATACACTGAAGCTTTCTTT. It translates to CASSTDREYTEAFF. Full variable domain (missing parts from reference TRBV7-2 and TRBJ1-1): GAGVSQSPSNKVTEKGKDVELRCDPISGHTALYWYRQSLGQGLEFLIYFQGNSAPDKSGLPSDRFSAERTGGSVSTLTIQRTQQEDSAVYLCASSTDREYTEAFFGQGTRLTVV.